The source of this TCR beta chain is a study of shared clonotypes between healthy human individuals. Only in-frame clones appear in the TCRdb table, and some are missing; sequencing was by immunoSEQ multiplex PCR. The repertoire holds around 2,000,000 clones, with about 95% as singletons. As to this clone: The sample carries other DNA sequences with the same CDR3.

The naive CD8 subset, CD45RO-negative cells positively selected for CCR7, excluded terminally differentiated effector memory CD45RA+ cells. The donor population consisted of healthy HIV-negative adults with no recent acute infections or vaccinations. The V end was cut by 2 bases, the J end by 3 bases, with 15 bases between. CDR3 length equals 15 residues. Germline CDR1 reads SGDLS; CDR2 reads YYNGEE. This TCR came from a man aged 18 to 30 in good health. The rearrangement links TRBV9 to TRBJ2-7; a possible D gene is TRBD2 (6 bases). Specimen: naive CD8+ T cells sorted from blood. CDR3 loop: CASSVDGGVSYEQYF. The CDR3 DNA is TGTGCCAGCAGCGTTGACGGCGGGGTGAGCTACGAGCAGTACTTC. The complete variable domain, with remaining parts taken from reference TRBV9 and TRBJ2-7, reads DSGVTQTPKHLITATGQRVTLRCSPRSGDLSVYWYQQSLDQGLQFLIQYYNGEERAKGNILERFSAQQFPDLHSELNLSSLELGDSALYFCASSVDGGVSYEQYFGPGTRLTVT.